This T cell receptor beta chain comes out of a study of cytomegalovirus exposure and HLA in healthy donors. Study conclusions and caveats: Analyzed later, association rates of TCRs varied across HLA loci, with DRB1 most and HLA-C fewest.

CDR1 is SNHLY and CDR2 is FYNNEI in the germline V gene. Trimming removed 2 bases at V and 6 bases at J, with 10 bases between. The CDR3 is 14 amino acids. Primers for the PCR totalled 60 Vbeta and 13 Jbeta. Assay: immunoSEQ multiplex PCR; the TCRdb copy retains only in-frame clones and omits some. The sample carries under 200,000 clones, about an eighth recorded once. By share, this clone ranks as medium-sized (0.01 to 0.1%). Antigen unknown. J is TRBJ1-4 and V is TRBV2, with D possibly matching TRBD1 (5 bases). The specimen was PBMCs. This TCR came from a man aged 50-59 years in good health and CMV-seropositive. The CDR3 coding sequence is TGTGCCAGCAGTGAACAGGGTCAGGATGAAAAACTGTTTTTT. Its protein product is CASSEQGQDEKLFF.